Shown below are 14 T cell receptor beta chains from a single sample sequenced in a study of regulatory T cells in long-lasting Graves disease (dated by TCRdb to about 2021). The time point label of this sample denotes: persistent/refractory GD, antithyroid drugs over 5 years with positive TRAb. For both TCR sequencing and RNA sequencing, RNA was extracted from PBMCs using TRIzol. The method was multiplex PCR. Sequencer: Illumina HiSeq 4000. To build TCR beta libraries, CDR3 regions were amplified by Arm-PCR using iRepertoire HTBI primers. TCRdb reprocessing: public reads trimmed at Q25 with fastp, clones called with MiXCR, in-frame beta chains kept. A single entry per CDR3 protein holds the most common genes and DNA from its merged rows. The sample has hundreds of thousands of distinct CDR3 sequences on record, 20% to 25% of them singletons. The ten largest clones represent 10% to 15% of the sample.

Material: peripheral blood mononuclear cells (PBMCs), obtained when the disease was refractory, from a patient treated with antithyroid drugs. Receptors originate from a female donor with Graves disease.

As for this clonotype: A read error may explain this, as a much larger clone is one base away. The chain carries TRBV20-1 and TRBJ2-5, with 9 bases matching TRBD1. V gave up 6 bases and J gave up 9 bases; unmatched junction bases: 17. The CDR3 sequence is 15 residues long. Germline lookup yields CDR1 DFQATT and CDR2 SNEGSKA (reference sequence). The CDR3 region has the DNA TGCAGTGCCCTCCTCGGGGACAGGGACTCCGAGGCCCAGTACTTC. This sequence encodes CSALLGDRDSEAQYF.

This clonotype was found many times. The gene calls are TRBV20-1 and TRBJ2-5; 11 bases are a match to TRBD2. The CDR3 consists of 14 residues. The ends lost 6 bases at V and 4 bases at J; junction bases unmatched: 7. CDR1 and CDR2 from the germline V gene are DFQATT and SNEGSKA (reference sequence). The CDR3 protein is CSASSGGELETQYF. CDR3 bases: TGCAGTGCAAGTAGCGGGGGGGAGTTAGAGACCCAGTACTTC.

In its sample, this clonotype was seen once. CDR3 sequence (DNA): TGTGCCTGGACTAGCGGGAGGACCACCGGGGAGCTGTTTTTT. Its protein is CAWTSGRTTGELFF. The V call is TRBV30, the J call TRBJ2-2; 11 nucleotides match TRBD2. The V gene end was trimmed by 4 bases and the J gene end by 4 bases; junction bases not matched to a gene: 2. CDR1 and CDR2 from the germline V gene are GTSNPN and SVGIG (reference sequence). The CDR3 loop spans 14 amino acids.

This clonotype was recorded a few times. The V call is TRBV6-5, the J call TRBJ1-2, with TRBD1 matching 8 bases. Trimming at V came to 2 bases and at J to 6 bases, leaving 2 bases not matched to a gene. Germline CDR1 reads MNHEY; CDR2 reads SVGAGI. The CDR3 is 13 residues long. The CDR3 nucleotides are TGTGCCAGCAGTTACACAGGGGGTAATGGCTACACCTTC. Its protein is CASSYTGGNGYTF.

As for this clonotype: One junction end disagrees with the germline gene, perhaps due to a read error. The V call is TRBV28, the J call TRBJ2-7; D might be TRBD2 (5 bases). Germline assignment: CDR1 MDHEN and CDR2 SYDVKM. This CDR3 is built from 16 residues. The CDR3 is CAISESSGRPSYEQYF. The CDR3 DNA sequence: TGTGCCATCAGTGAGTCCTCTGGGAGACCCTCCTACGAGCAGTACTTC.

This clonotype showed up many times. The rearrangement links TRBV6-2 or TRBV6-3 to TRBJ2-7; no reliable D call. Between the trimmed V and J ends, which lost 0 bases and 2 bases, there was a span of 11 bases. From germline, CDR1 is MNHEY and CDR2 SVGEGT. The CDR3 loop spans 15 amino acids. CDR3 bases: TGTGCCAGCAGTTACTCGGGTTGGGTTCCCTACGAGCAGTACTTC. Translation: CASSYSGWVPYEQYF.

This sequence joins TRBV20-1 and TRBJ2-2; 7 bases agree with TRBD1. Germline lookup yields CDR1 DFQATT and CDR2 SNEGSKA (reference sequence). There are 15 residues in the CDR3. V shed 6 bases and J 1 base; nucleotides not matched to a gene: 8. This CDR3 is CSARPPGGNTGELFF. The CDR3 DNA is TGCAGTGCACGCCCTCCAGGGGGGAACACCGGGGAGCTGTTTTTT.

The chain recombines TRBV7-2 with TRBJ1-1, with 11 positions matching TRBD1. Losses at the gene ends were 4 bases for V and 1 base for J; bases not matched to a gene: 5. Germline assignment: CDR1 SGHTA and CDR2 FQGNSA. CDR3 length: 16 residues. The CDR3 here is CASSWTGGVRNTEAFF. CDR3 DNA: TGTGCCAGCAGCTGGACAGGGGGCGTGAGGAACACTGAAGCTTTCTTT.

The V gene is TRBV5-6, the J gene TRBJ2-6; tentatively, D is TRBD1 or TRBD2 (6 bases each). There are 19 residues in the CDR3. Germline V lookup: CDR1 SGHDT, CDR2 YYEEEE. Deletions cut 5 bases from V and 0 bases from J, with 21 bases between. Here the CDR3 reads CASSHGGQHSTSGANVLTF. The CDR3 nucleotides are TGTGCCAGCAGTCATGGGGGGCAGCACTCGACCTCTGGGGCCAACGTCCTGACTTTC. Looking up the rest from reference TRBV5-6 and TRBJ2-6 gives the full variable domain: DAGVTQSPTHLIKTRGQQVTLRCSPKSGHDTVSWYQQALGQGPQFIFQYYEEEERQRGNFPDRFSGHQFPNYSSELNVNALLLGDSALYLCASSHGGQHSTSGANVLTFGAGSRLTVL.

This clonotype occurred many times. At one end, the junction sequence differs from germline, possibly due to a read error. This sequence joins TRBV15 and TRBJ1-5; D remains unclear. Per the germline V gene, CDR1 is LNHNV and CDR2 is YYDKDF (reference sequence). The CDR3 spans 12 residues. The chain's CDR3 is CATSRAQQPQHF. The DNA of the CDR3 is TGTGCCACCAGCAGAGCGCAGCAGCCCCAACATTTT.

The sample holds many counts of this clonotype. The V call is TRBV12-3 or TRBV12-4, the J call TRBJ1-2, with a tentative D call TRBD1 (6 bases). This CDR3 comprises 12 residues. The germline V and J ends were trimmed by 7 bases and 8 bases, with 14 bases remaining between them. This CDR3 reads CASTPGAGGYTF. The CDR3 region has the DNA TGTGCCAGCACCCCGGGGGCCGGCGGCTACACCTTC.

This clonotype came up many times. The CDR3 sequence is CASSLAIGRSNTEAFF. The CDR3 DNA reads as TGTGCCAGCAGCCTCGCGATAGGAAGATCGAACACTGAAGCTTTCTTT. This sequence joins TRBV6-1 and TRBJ1-1; no reliable D call. The V end was cut by 6 bases, the J end by 1 base, with 18 bases between. CDR1 and CDR2 from the germline V gene are MNHNS and SASEGT. The CDR3 totals 16 residues.

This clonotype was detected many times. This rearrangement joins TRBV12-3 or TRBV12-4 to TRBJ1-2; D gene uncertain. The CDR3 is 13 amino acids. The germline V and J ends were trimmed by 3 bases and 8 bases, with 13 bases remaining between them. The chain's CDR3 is CASSFSGLGGYTF. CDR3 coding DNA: TGTGCCAGCAGTTTCTCCGGCCTGGGGGGCTACACCTTC.

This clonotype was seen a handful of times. The CDR3 region is CAISERTGGGYEQYF. CDR3 nucleotide sequence: TGTGCCATCAGCGAACGGACAGGGGGCGGGTACGAGCAGTACTTC. This chain connects TRBV10-3 to TRBJ2-7, with 11 bases lining up with TRBD1. V shed 6 bases and J 4 bases; nucleotides not matched to a gene: 8. Germline V gene sequence: CDR1 ENHRY, CDR2 SYGVKD. This CDR3 contains 15 residues.